This T cell receptor beta chain derives from a study of cytomegalovirus exposure and HLA in healthy donors. Regarding this clone: Its specificity is unknown.

Clones were sequenced by immunoSEQ multiplex PCR, and TCRdb holds only the in-frame ones, with some missing. The table shows over 70,000 clones, with 85% to 90% occurring only once. Germline CDR1 MDHEN, CDR2 SYDVKM. V lost 6 bases, J lost 4 bases, and 6 bases stayed unmatched. The CDR3 sequence is 14 residues long. The study, taken as a whole, reports: A later analysis found first-cohort TCR clusters tended to co-occur in the 90 to 150 validation repertoires. Associated with cytomegalovirus, according to the listing, were around 160 TCR beta chains.

This receptor was obtained from a woman aged 18-35 years in good health and CMV-seropositive. The chain has TRBV28 and TRBJ2-5; 9 bases agree with TRBD1. The material sequenced was PBMCs. In DNA, the CDR3 is TGTGCCAGCAGAAGGACAGGGGTCGGAGAGACCCAGTACTTC. It encodes CASRRTGVGETQYF.